This T cell receptor (beta chain) was sequenced for a study of blood T cell repertoires in COVID-19. V dropped 3 bases and J dropped 9 bases, with 14 bases sitting between them. Per the germline V gene, CDR1 is LGHDT and CDR2 is YNNKEL (reference sequence). The CDR3 runs 13 residues. Grouping used clinical history reported by participants in a survey and questionnaire. Data came from immunoSEQ multiplex PCR; TCRdb stores just in-frame clones and leaves some out. The sample holds 200,000 to 300,000 clones, over 80% seen once. The V and J genes are TRBV3-1 (or the pseudogene TRBV3-2) and TRBJ1-2; a weak D match, TRBD1 (6 bases). The TCR comes from a woman aged 25 to 39 with acute COVID-19. The sequenced sample consisted of PBMCs or T cells enriched from blood (not recorded which). The CDR3, as DNA: TGTGCCAGCAGCCATATTCGACAGGCAAGCTACACCTTC. It specifies CASSHIRQASYTF.